Shown below are 26 T cell receptor beta chains from a single sample sequenced in a study of T cell responses to AZD1222 COVID-19 vaccine. The table came from immunoSEQ multiplex PCR; TCRdb's copy has only in-frame clones and leaves some out. The table records some 180,000 clones, approximately 92% of them present only once. The input for sequencing was peripheral blood, taken on day 0 of AZD1222 vaccination. The receptors derive from an adult in good health.

The gene calls are TRBV12-3 or TRBV12-4 and TRBJ1-6, with D possibly TRBD1 on 6 matching bases. CDR3 length equals 13 residues. V dropped 5 bases and J dropped 7 bases, with 9 bases sitting between them. CDR3 protein: CASSRDTNSPLHF. CDR3 sequence (DNA): TGTGCCAGCAGTCGGGACACCAATTCACCCCTCCACTTT.

The chain joins TRBV9 to TRBJ1-5; 10 bases map to TRBD1. The CDR3 loop spans 14 amino acids. With V trimmed by 5 bases and J by 3 bases, 2 bases remained unmatched. Germline-derived CDR1 and CDR2 are SGDLS and YYNGEE. In DNA form, the CDR3 reads TGTGCCAGCAGTGGGACAGGGGACAATCAGCCCCAGCATTTT. It codes for CASSGTGDNQPQHF.

This clone was seen just once. The chain combines TRBV5-6 with TRBJ2-7; 8 positions agree with TRBD2. Germline V gene lookup returns CDR1 SGHDT and CDR2 YYEEEE. V shed 0 bases and J 2 bases; nucleotides not matched to a gene: 7. This CDR3 is 16 amino acids long. The CDR3 sequence: CASSLASGGTPYEQYF. CDR3 DNA: TGTGCCAGCAGCTTGGCAAGCGGGGGTACCCCCTACGAGCAGTACTTC.

The chain links TRBV6-1 to TRBJ2-7; TRBD2 agrees at 7 bases. The CDR3 runs 14 residues. V lost 3 bases, J lost 5 bases, and 7 bases stayed unmatched. Germline V gives CDR1 MNHNS, CDR2 SASEGT. The CDR3 coding sequence is TGTGCCAGCAGTGAGCTGGAGCGGGGAAACGAGCAGTACTTC. It codes for CASSELERGNEQYF.

This chain connects TRBV30 to TRBJ1-1; possible D gene TRBD1, 5 bases. CDR1 is GTSNPN, CDR2 SVGIG, per germline (reference sequence). The CDR3 is 11 amino acids. Trimming stripped 2 bases from V and 7 bases from J, with 8 bases between. CDR3 sequence: CAWSSTVEAFF. CDR3 sequence (DNA): TGTGCCTGGAGTTCGACAGTTGAAGCTTTCTTT. The full variable domain, in which reference TRBV30 and TRBJ1-1 provide the parts outside the CDR3, is SQTIHQWPATLVQPVGSPLSLECTVEGTSNPNLYWYRQAAGRGLQLLFYSVGIGQISSEVPQNLSASRPQDRQFILSSKKLLLSDSGFYLCAWSSTVEAFFGQGTRLTVV.

V and J are TRBV28 and TRBJ1-5; D gene ambiguous. V lost 3 bases to trimming and J lost 5 bases, with 14 bases between them. The germline gives CDR1 MDHEN, CDR2 SYDVKM. The CDR3 loop spans 15 amino acids. The chain's CDR3 is CASSFWYRADQPQHF. In nucleotides, the CDR3 is TGTGCCAGCAGTTTTTGGTATAGGGCCGATCAGCCCCAGCATTTT.

This sequence joins TRBV19 and TRBJ2-1; 8 bases align to TRBD1. Germline loops: CDR1 LNHDA, CDR2 SQIVND (reference sequence). The CDR3 extends over 14 amino acids. V shed 7 bases, J shed 7 bases, and the junction held 9 bases outside the gene matches. The CDR3 reads CASKGDRWRNEQFF. CDR3 nucleotides: TGTGCCAGTAAAGGGGACAGGTGGAGAAATGAGCAGTTCTTC. The full variable domain, with the rest looked up from reference TRBV19 and TRBJ2-1, is DGGITQSPKYLFRKEGQNVTLSCEQNLNHDAMYWYRQDPGQGLRLIYYSQIVNDFQKGDIAEGYSVSREKKESFPLTVTSAQKNPTAFYLCASKGDRWRNEQFFGPGTRLTVL.

The CDR3 coding sequence is TGTGCCAGCAGCCCCCTGGGGTATGGCGGCTACACCTTC. This codes for CASSPLGYGGYTF. This chain links TRBV6-2 or TRBV6-3 with TRBJ1-2; D not certain. V lost 6 bases to trimming and J lost 8 bases, with 16 bases between them. This CDR3 contains 13 residues. The germline V gene has CDR1 MNHEY and CDR2 SVGEGT.

This clone was picked up one time. This chain uses TRBV6-5 with TRBJ2-5; the match to TRBD2 covers 9 bases. The CDR3 spans 14 residues. V lost 6 bases, J lost 5 bases, and 7 bases stayed unmatched. Germline-derived CDR1 and CDR2 are MNHEY and SVGAGI. CDR3 nucleotides: TGTGCCAGCAGCCCGGGACTAGCAGTCGAGACCCAGTACTTC. This gives the protein CASSPGLAVETQYF.

The chain carries TRBV6-5 and TRBJ1-3; D possibly corresponds to TRBD1 (6 bases). V dropped 8 bases and J dropped 0 bases, with 11 bases sitting between them. The CDR3 sequence is 14 residues long. Germline CDR1 and CDR2: MNHEY and SVGAGI. The CDR3 DNA reads as TGTGCCAGCGCTACAGGGAGCTCTGGAAACACCATATATTTT. This gives the protein CASATGSSGNTIYF.

CDR3 amino acids: CASSPFDYEQFF. In nucleotides, the CDR3 is TGTGCCAGCAGCCCCTTTGACTATGAGCAGTTCTTC. The gene calls are TRBV5-5 and TRBJ2-1, with D uncertain. Trimming took 4 bases from V and 8 from J, leaving 10 bases between them. The CDR3 totals 12 residues. Per germline, CDR1 SGHKS and CDR2 YYEKEE (reference sequence).

This sequence joins TRBV2 and TRBJ2-7; unclear D gene. Deletions cut 5 bases from V and 4 bases from J, with 6 bases between. The V gene's germline CDR1 is SNHLY and CDR2 FYNNEI. CDR3 size: 11 residues. CDR3 region: CASSTLYEQYF. In DNA, the CDR3 is TGTGCCAGCAGTACCCTATACGAGCAGTACTTC. Filled out from reference TRBV2 and TRBJ2-7, the complete variable domain reads EPEVTQTPSHQVTQMGQEVILRCVPISNHLYFYWYRQILGQKVEFLVSFYNNEISEKSEIFDDQFSVERPDGSNFTLKIRSTKLEDSAMYFCASSTLYEQYFGPGTRLTVT.

This chain joins TRBV18 and TRBJ1-1; the D gene is possibly TRBD1 (6 bases). Trimming removed 4 bases from V and 3 bases from J, with 15 bases in between. Germline loops: CDR1 KGHSH, CDR2 LQKENI. The CDR3 length is 15 residues. This CDR3 reads CASSRQVEADTEAFF. Written as DNA, the CDR3 is TGTGCCAGCTCACGACAGGTAGAGGCGGACACTGAAGCTTTCTTT. Based on the CDR3 plus reference TRBV18 and TRBJ1-1, the full variable domain is NAGVMQNPRHLVRRRGQEARLRCSPMKGHSHVYWYRQLPEEGLKFMVYLQKENIIDESGMPKERFSAEFPKEGPSILRIQQVVRGDSAAYFCASSRQVEADTEAFFGQGTRLTVV.

The chain links TRBV4-2 to TRBJ2-1; 9 bases line up with TRBD2. The V and J ends lost 3 bases and 4 bases, in that order; junction bases with no gene match: 7. The germline V gene has CDR1 LGHNA and CDR2 YNFKEQ. The CDR3 contains 16 residues. CDR3 nucleotide sequence: TGTGCCAGCAGCCAGTCTCTAGCGGGGTCTTACAATGAGCAGTTCTTC. Amino acids: CASSQSLAGSYNEQFF.

Details on this clone: Other DNA variants within this sample encode the same CDR3. The rearrangement links TRBV11-2 to TRBJ2-7, with D perhaps TRBD2 (6 bases). The ends were cut back, 5 bases at V and 2 bases at J, with 19 bases in the middle. Germline loops: CDR1 SGHAT, CDR2 FQNNGV. The CDR3 contains 16 residues. CDR3: CASSPGRGRGTYEQYF. Written as DNA, the CDR3 is TGTGCCAGCAGCCCCGGGCGGGGACGGGGGACCTACGAGCAGTACTTC. Combining the CDR3 with reference TRBV11-2 and TRBJ2-7 gives the whole variable domain EAGVAQSPRYKIIEKRQSVAFWCNPISGHATLYWYQQILGQGPKLLIQFQNNGVVDDSQLPKDRFSAERLKGVDSTLKIQPAKLEDSAVYLCASSPGRGRGTYEQYFGPGTRLTVT.

The J gene is TRBJ1-1, the V gene TRBV4-3; D remains ambiguous. Per the germline V gene, CDR1 is LGHNA and CDR2 is YSLEER. The CDR3 runs 13 residues. V dropped 3 bases and J dropped 8 bases, with 13 bases sitting between them. The CDR3 bases are TGCGCCAGCAGCCAGAACGGGCGGGCAGAAGCTTTCTTT. It specifies CASSQNGRAEAFF.

This chain links TRBV3-1 (or the pseudogene TRBV3-2) with TRBJ1-1; TRBD1 agrees at 8 bases. This CDR3 is 12 amino acids long. CDR1 is LGHDT, CDR2 YNNKEL, per germline (reference sequence). J was trimmed by 8 bases and V by 2 bases; bases with no gene match: 1. The CDR3 nucleotides read TGTGCCAGCAGCCAATGGACAGGGGAAGCTTTCTTT. Translation gives CASSQWTGEAFF.

V gene TRBV6-1 combines with J gene TRBJ1-2, with D maybe TRBD1 (5 bases). CDR1 is MNHNS, CDR2 SASEGT, per germline. This CDR3 spans 12 amino acids. With 2 bases removed from V and 8 bases from J, the gap between germline ends came to 9 bases. The CDR3 reads CASSEQGLGYTF. CDR3 coding DNA: TGTGCCAGCAGTGAACAGGGCCTCGGCTACACCTTC.

The chain is built from TRBV7-6 and TRBJ1-2; TRBD1 matches 7 bases. The trim removed 4 bases at V and 3 bases at J, leaving 5 bases unmatched. The germline CDR1 and CDR2 sequences are SGHVS and FNYEAQ. The CDR3 is 14 residues long. CDR3 coding DNA: TGTGCCAGCAGCTCTCAGGGGGGTTACTATGGCTACACCTTC. Amino acids: CASSSQGGYYGYTF.

This clone was counted a few times. This rearrangement joins TRBV9 to TRBJ1-3; D remains ambiguous. The CDR3 extends over 16 amino acids. Trimming removed 4 bases from V and 0 bases from J, with 14 bases in between. The germline V gene encodes CDR1 SGDLS and CDR2 YYNGEE. The CDR3 loop is CASSSGGLSSGNTIYF. The CDR3 DNA reads TGTGCCAGCAGCTCCGGTGGTCTCAGCTCTGGAAACACCATATATTTT.

The gene calls are TRBV7-2 and TRBJ2-5; D not certain. The CDR3 covers 9 residues. Germline CDR1 and CDR2: SGHTA and FQGNSA. The V and J ends lost 5 bases and 12 bases respectively, with 7 bases between them. The CDR3 region is CASSPSKYF. CDR3 nucleotides: TGTGCCAGCAGCCCTTCTAAGTACTTC.

This chain connects TRBV7-9 to TRBJ1-6, with 7 bases fitting TRBD1. Trimming cost V 2 bases and J 8 bases; bases outside gene matches: 6. The CDR3 is made up of 15 amino acids. Per germline, CDR1 SEHNR and CDR2 FQNEAQ (reference sequence). The CDR3 DNA reads TGTGCCAGCAGCTTATGGGAGCAGGGGGATTCACCCCTCCACTTT. It encodes CASSLWEQGDSPLHF.

J is TRBJ1-2 and V is TRBV19; 7 nucleotides agree with TRBD1. With V trimmed by 2 bases and J by 5 bases, 8 bases remained unmatched. This CDR3 is 15 amino acids long. Germline CDR1 and CDR2: LNHDA and SQIVND (reference sequence). In DNA, the CDR3 is TGTGCCAGTAGTATAAAGGGACAGAGCGGATATGGCTACACCTTC. Residues: CASSIKGQSGYGYTF.

The V and J genes are TRBV4-2 and TRBJ2-1; no clear D. This CDR3 has 14 amino acids. The V end lost 0 bases, the J end lost 14 bases, and 17 bases lay between the germline ends. Germline V gives CDR1 LGHNA, CDR2 YNFKEQ. CDR3 nucleotides: TGTGCCAGCAGCCAAGAGAAGGATTCCCTAAGGAAGTTCTTC. This encodes CASSQEKDSLRKFF.

The chain has TRBV3-1 (or the pseudogene TRBV3-2) and TRBJ1-1; D might be TRBD1 (5 bases). Germline lookup yields CDR1 LGHDT and CDR2 YNNKEL (reference sequence). The CDR3 spans 14 residues. V lost 4 bases, J lost 4 bases, and 13 bases lay in between. The CDR3 nucleotides are TGTGCCAGCAGCCCCGGGGACGATGGCACTGAAGCTTTCTTT. Protein sequence: CASSPGDDGTEAFF.

This chain uses TRBV6-2 or TRBV6-3 with TRBJ1-1; weak D call: TRBD1 (5 bases). Trimming removed 6 bases at V and 6 bases at J, with 14 bases between. The germline V gene has CDR1 MNHEY and CDR2 SVGEGT. This CDR3 has 13 residues. CDR3 residues: CASSTGGVAEAFF. DNA of the CDR3: TGTGCCAGCAGCACCGGGGGGGTGGCTGAAGCTTTCTTT.